This section outlines one T cell receptor beta chain sequence together with its context. What it binds is not known. From germline, CDR1 is SGHKS and CDR2 YYEKEE (reference sequence). The CDR3 is made up of 14 amino acids. TCRdb reprocessed the 5' RACE reads and stores each CDR3 protein as one record, lacking DNA. Its listing shows more than 350,000 distinct CDR3 sequences. These data come from a study of monozygotic twins with inflammatory bowel disease. Overall study findings and caveats: Limited statistical power may explain no repertoire similarity difference between concordant and discordant twins.

V and J are TRBV5-5 and TRBJ1-1; the TCRdb D gene call, TRBD1, has no DNA to confirm it. Sequencing was performed on blood. The TCR originated in a human donor with ulcerative colitis or Crohn's disease, or a healthy co-twin of an affected twin (not recorded which). The CDR3 protein is CASSPERGNTEAFF.